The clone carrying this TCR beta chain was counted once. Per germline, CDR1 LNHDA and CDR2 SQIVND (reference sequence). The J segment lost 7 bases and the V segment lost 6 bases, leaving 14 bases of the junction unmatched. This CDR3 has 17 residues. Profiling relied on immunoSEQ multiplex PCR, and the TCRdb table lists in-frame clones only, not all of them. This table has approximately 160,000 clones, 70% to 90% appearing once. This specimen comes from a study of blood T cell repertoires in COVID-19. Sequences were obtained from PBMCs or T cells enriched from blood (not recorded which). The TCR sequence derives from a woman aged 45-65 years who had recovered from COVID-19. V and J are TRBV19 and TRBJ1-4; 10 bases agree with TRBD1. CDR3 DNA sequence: TGTGCCAGTAGAGGCCCCGACAGGGGGCACCGCTTTGAAAAACTGTTTTTT. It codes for CASRGPDRGHRFEKLFF.